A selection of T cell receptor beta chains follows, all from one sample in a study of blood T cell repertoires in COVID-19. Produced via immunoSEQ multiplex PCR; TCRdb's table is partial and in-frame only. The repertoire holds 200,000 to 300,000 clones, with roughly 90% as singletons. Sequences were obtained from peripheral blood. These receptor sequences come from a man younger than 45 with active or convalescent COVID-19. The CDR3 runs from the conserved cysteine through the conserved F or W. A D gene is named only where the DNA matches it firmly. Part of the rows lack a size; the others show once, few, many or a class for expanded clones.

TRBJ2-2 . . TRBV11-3 CASSLEAGANTGELFF TGTGCCAGCAGCTTAGAGGCGGGGGCCAACACCGGGGAGCTGTTTTTT
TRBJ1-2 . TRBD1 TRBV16 CASSPTMDRAAGYTF TGTGCCAGCAGCCCGACGATGGACAGGGCGGCCGGCTACACCTTC
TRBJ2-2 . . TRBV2 CASRERQTLAGELFF TGTGCCAGCAGGGAGCGGCAGACCTTGGCCGGGGAGCTGTTTTTT
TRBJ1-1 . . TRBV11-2 CASSLLGGTEAFF TGTGCCAGCAGCTTACTGGGGGGAACTGAAGCTTTCTTT
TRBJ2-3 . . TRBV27 CASSQLPSELGQYF TGTGCCAGCAGTCAGCTACCTTCAGAGCTAGGGCAGTATTTT
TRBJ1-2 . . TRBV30 CAWALGGSRYTF TGTGCCTGGGCCCTGGGAGGGTCTCGCTACACCTTC
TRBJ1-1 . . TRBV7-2 CASSLGAGVNTEAFF TGTGCCAGCAGCTTAGGCGCAGGGGTGAACACTGAAGCTTTCTTT
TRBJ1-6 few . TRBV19 CASSFLQGNSPLHF TGTGCCAGTAGTTTCCTACAGGGAAATTCACCCCTCCACTTT
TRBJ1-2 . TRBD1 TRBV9 CASSVAQTGISYGYTF TGTGCCAGCAGCGTAGCCCAGACAGGGATATCTTATGGCTACACCTTC
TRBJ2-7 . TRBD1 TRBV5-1 CASSPTGSNYEQYF TGCGCCAGCAGCCCGACAGGGAGCAACTACGAGCAGTACTTC
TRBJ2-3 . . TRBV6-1 CASSDFFASGGSTYF TGTGCCAGCAGTGATTTTTTCGCTTCTGGGGGGAGCACCTATTTT
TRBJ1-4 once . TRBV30 CAWSDREKLFF TGTGCCTGGAGTGACAGGGAAAAACTGTTTTTT
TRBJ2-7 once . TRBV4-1 CASSQGQGFSYEQYF TGCGCCAGCAGCCAAGGGCAGGGCTTCTCCTACGAGCAGTACTTC
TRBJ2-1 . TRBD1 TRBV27 CASSSPGQGRNEQFF TGTGCCAGCAGTTCACCGGGACAGGGGAGGAATGAGCAGTTCTTC
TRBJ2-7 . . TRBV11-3 CASSLSVHNEQYF TGTGCCAGCAGCTTATCCGTACATAACGAGCAGTACTTC
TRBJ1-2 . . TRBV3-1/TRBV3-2 CASSQEHQGNYGYTF TGTGCCAGCAGCCAAGAACACCAGGGCAACTATGGCTACACCTTC
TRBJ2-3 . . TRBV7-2 CASSSEPADTQYF TGTGCCAGCAGCTCCGAACCGGCAGATACGCAGTATTTT
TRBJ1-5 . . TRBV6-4 CASSLEGSNQPQHF TGTGCCAGCAGTCTGGAGGGTAGCAATCAGCCCCAGCATTTT
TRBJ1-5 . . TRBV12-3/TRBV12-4 CASSEQNQPQHF TGTGCCAGCAGCGAACAGAATCAGCCCCAGCATTTT
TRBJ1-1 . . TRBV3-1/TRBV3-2 CASSQRDQGFEAFF TGTGCCAGCAGCCAACGCGATCAGGGTTTTGAAGCTTTCTTT
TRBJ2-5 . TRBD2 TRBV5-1 CASSLSRGVGETQYF TGCGCCAGCAGCTTGTCTCGGGGGGTGGGAGAGACCCAGTACTTC
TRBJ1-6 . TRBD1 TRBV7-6 CASSLGTGPGSPLHF TGTGCCAGCAGCTTAGGGACAGGGCCAGGGTCACCCCTCCACTTT